Listed below are T cell receptor beta chains from one sample, sequenced in a study of blood T cells in healthy people across ages. TCRdb independently ran MiXCR on the 5' RACE reads; one entry per CDR3 protein. The sample lists about 1.6 million distinct CDR3 sequences, 30% to 40% occurring once. Sequencing input: blood. These receptors all come from a woman aged 25 to 39 in good health. The CDR3 runs from the conserved cysteine through the conserved F or W. The order of the fields is D gene, clone size, V gene, J gene, CDR3 protein, CDR3 DNA. D genes are given only for firm matches. Some rows have no size entry. The others give once, few or many, or a class for an expanded clone.

>-|-|TRBV9|TRBJ2-5
CASSPRGDPGTQYF
TGTGCCAGCAGCCCCCGCGGAGATCCGGGGACCCAGTACTTC
>-|-|TRBV20-1|TRBJ2-7
CSAREVGQTLWGEQYF
TGCAGTGCTAGAGAAGTCGGACAGACCCTGTGGGGCGAGCAGTACTTC
>-|-|TRBV6-2/TRBV6-3|TRBJ2-3
CASSWTYTDTQYF
TGTGCCAGCAGTTGGACCTACACAGATACGCAGTATTTT
>-|-|TRBV7-9|TRBJ1-2
CASSAPTGLVVYTF
TGTGCCAGCAGCGCGCCAACAGGGCTTGTTGTCTACACCTTC
>-|many|TRBV28|TRBJ1-2
CASSPGRDYGYTF
TGTGCCAGCAGCCCTGGTCGGGACTATGGCTACACCTTC
>-|-|TRBV6-1|TRBJ2-1
CASREGGSYNEQFF
TGTGCCAGCAGGGAAGGGGGCTCCTACAATGAGCAGTTCTTC
>-|few|TRBV2|TRBJ1-5
CASSEVTGLEQPQHF
TGTGCCAGCAGTGAAGTTACCGGACTGGAACAGCCCCAGCATTTT
>-|once|TRBV28|TRBJ2-1
CASSLGILGYNEQFF
TGTGCCAGCAGCCTCGGGATACTGGGCTACAATGAGCAGTTCTTC
>TRBD1|-|TRBV4-1|TRBJ2-7
CASSNPRQGDYEQYF
TGCGCCAGCAGCAACCCCCGACAGGGGGACTACGAGCAGTACTTC
>-|-|TRBV27|TRBJ2-1
CASTRRPNNEQFF
TGTGCCAGCACCCGTAGACCCAACAATGAGCAGTTCTTC
>-|-|TRBV20-1|TRBJ2-5
CSAREQYF
TGCAGTGCTAGAGAGCAGTACTTC
>-|-|TRBV18|TRBJ1-1
CASSRTRDTEAFF
TGTGCCAGCTCACGGACGAGGGACACTGAAGCTTTCTTT
>-|-|TRBV5-1|TRBJ2-5
CAGSLDQETQYF
TGCGCCGGCAGCCTTGATCAAGAGACCCAGTACTTC
>TRBD1|few|TRBV2|TRBJ2-7
CASSFGQVSYEQYF
TGTGCCAGCAGCTTCGGACAGGTATCCTACGAGCAGTACTTC
>-|-|TRBV4-1|TRBJ2-7
CASSQPGQPSSYGQYF
TGCGCCAGCAGCCAGCCCGGACAGCCGAGCTCCTACGGGCAGTACTTC
>TRBD2|few|TRBV20-1|TRBJ2-7
CSADPLAGEIYEQYF
TGCAGTGCCGACCCACTAGCGGGAGAAATATACGAGCAGTACTTC
>-|-|TRBV27|TRBJ2-5
CASSSAGRQYF
TGTGCCAGCAGTTCGGCCGGCCGGCAGTACTTC
>-|-|TRBV6-1|TRBJ2-3
CASSPRGAGLFTDTQYF
TGTGCCAGCAGCCCTAGGGGGGCGGGCCTCTTCACAGATACGCAGTATTTT
>TRBD1|few|TRBV4-1|TRBJ2-1
CASSRTPDRARAYEQFF
TGCGCCAGCAGCCGCACCCCGGACAGGGCTCGGGCGTACGAGCAGTTCTTC
>-|-|TRBV28|TRBJ2-3
CASAPTGTSTDTQYF
TGTGCCAGCGCTCCAACAGGGACTAGCACAGATACGCAGTATTTT
>TRBD2|-|TRBV6-6|TRBJ2-1
CASSQGLAGGPGQFF
TGTGCCAGCAGCCAGGGACTAGCGGGAGGGCCTGGGCAGTTCTTC
>TRBD2|many|TRBV29-1|TRBJ2-7
CSDPKSGGKSVGSSYEQYF
TGCAGCGACCCGAAATCGGGGGGAAAGTCAGTTGGTAGCTCCTACGAGCAGTACTTC
>TRBD2|-|TRBV9|TRBJ2-7
CASSSLAGLEQYF
TGTGCCAGCAGCTCCCTAGCGGGCCTCGAGCAGTACTTC
>-|-|TRBV28|TRBJ2-1
CASSPGQVPDNEQFF
TGTGCCAGCAGTCCGGGACAAGTCCCTGACAATGAGCAGTTCTTC
>TRBD1|-|TRBV20-1|TRBJ2-1
CSASDRGPTRRGYNEQFF
TGCAGTGCTAGTGACAGGGGGCCGACAAGAAGGGGCTACAATGAGCAGTTCTTC
>-|many|TRBV7-2|TRBJ1-2
CASSTRATAYGYTF
TGTGCCAGCAGCACCAGGGCAACCGCCTATGGCTACACCTTC
>-|few|TRBV28|TRBJ2-7
CASSLPQSRSNYEQYF
TGTGCCAGCAGTTTACCCCAAAGCAGGTCGAACTACGAGCAGTACTTC
>-|few|TRBV5-1|TRBJ1-2
CASSRQDRNYGYTF
TGCGCCAGCAGCCGACAGGACCGGAACTATGGCTACACCTTC
>TRBD1|-|TRBV20-1|TRBJ2-7
CSSLGGLSYEQYF
TGCAGTAGTTTAGGGGGCCTCTCCTACGAGCAGTACTTC
>-|many|TRBV4-1|TRBJ2-3
CASSQDGFTDTQYF
TGCGCCAGCAGCCAGGACGGGTTCACAGATACGCAGTATTTT